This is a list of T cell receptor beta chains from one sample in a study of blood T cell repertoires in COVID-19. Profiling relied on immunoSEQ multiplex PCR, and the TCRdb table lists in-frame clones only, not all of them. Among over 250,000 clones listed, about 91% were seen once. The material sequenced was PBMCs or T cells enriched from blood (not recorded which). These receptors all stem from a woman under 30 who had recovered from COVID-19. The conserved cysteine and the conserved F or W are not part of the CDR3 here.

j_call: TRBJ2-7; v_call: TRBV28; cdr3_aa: ASSPTGGYEQY
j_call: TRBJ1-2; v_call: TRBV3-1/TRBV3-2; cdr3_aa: ASSQTPGTGDGYT
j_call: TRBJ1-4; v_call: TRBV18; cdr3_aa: ASSRAAGEKLF
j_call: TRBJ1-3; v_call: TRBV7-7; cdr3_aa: ASSPTGGLSGNTIY
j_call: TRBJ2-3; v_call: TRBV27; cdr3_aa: ASSLSKWTGDPDTQY
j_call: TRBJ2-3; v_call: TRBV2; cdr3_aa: ASTLRQGPHTDTQY
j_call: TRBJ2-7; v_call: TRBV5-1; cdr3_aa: ASRVSQRARHEQY
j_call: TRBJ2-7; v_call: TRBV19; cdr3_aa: ASSIGGTTNYEQY
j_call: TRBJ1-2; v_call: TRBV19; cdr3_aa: ASSPSTIQNYGYT
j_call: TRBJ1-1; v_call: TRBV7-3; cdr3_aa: ASSSGPRLGGNTEAF
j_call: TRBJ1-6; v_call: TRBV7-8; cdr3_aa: ASSLPGQGGSPLH
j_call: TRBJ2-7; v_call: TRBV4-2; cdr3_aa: ASSQDVASSAYEQY
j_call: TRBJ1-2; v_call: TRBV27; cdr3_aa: ASSLSGQGIGYT
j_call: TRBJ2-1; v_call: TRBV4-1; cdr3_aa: ASSQDTGGEVEQF
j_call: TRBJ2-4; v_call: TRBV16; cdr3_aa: ASSLQIQALAKNIQY
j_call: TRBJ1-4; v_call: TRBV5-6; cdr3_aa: ASSLVRVTGDEKLF
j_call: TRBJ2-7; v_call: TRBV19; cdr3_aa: ASSPSKDFYEQY